This T cell receptor beta chain was retrieved from a study of cytomegalovirus exposure and HLA in healthy donors. Findings and limits, study-wide: CMV serostatus was the only recorded immune exposure for donors. Highly shared sequence variants in one cluster were likely a sequencing artifact.

Primers: 60 Vbeta forward and 13 Jbeta reverse. Sequenced by immunoSEQ multiplex PCR; TCRdb stores in-frame clones only, minus some. The table records around 200,000 clones, approximately 86% of them present only once. The germline V gene has CDR1 MNHNS and CDR2 SASEGT. V was clipped by 6 bases and J by 2 bases; unmatched bases: 4. The CDR3 is 14 residues long. As to this clone: Antigen: not known.

The TCR comes from a woman in her twenties or thirties in good health and CMV-seronegative. The chain links TRBV6-1 to TRBJ1-2, with 9 bases matching TRBD1. Sequencing used PBMCs. CDR3 region: CASRRTGANYGYTF. CDR3 nucleotide sequence: TGTGCCAGCAGGCGGACAGGGGCAAACTATGGCTACACCTTC.